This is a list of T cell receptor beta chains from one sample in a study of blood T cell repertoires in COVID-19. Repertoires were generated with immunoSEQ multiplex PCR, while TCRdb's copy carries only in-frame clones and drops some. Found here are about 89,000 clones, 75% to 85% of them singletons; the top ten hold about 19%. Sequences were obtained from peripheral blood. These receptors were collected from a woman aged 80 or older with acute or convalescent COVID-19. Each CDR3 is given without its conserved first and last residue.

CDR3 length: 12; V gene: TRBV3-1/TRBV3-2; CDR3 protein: ASSRGEGVTPLH
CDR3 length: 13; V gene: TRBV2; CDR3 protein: ASRAGTGGGHGYT
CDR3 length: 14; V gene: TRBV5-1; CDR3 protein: ASSLGSSGAKETQY
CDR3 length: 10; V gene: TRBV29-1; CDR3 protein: STTGSGETKY
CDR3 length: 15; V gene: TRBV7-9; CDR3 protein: ASSRGSSGVFSYEQY
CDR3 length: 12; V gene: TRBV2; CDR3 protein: ASRHRGEAQPQH
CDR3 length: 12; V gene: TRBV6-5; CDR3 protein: ASSRSGSQETQY
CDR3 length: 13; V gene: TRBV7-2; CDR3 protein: ASSSSGSPYNEQF
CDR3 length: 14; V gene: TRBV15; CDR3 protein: ATSTGTAGSGNTIY
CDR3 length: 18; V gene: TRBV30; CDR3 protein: AWTPKTSRTSGGARNEQF
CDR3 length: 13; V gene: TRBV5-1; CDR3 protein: ASSLARVGNTEAF
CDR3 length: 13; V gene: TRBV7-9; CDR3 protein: ASSLSAGRTSEQF
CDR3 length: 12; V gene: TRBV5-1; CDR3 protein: ASSQITGNTEAF
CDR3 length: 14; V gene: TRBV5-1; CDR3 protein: ASSLAGAGGQETQY
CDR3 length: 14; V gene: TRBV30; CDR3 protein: AWAHPGTVNTGELF
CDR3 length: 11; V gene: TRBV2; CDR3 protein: ASDRSSYNEQF
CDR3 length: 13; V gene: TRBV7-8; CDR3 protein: ASSLRPGHNQPQH
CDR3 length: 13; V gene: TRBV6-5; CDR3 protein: ASSLDRGPRVGYT
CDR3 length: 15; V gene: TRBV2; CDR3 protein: ASSGKIAGGRVETQY
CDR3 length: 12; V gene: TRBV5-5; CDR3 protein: ASSLGGTGSEQY
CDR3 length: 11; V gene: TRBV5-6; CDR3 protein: ASSRGFQETQY
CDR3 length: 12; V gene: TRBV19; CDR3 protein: ASRRGRAGNEQF
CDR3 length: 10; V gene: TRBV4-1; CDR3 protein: ASGSDGDEQF
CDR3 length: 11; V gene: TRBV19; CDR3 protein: ASNLRTTEGYT
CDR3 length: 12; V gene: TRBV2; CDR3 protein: ASSETTYTDTQY
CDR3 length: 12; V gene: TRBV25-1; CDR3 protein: ASSQAGNNSPLH
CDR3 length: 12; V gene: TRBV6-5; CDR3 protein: ASRGTSASYEQY
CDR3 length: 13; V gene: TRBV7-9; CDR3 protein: ASSLAFSSGNTIY
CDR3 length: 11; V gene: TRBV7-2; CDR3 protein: ASRLDRPDGYT
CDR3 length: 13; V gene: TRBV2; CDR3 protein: ASSGVSTSDNEQF
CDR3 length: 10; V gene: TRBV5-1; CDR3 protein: ASSLIPGEQY
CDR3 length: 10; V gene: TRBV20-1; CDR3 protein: SASPGISPLH
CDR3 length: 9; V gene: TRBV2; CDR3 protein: ASSLASEQY
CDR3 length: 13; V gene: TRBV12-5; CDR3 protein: ASAAGGRNNQPQH
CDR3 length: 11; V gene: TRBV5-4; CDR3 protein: ASSPGLEETQY
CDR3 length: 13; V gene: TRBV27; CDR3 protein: ASSLAGGPGGELF
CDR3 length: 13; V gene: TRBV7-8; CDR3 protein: ASSSYRGSSYEQY
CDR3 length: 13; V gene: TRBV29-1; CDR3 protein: SGDMHESSYNEQF
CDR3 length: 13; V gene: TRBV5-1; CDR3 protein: ASSYQAGSYNEQF
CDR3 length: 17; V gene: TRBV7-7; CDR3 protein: ASSLAPSALTSTYNEQF
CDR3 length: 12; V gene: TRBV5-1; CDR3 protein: ASSGQGVYNEQF
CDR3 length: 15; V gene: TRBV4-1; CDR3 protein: ASSQGLRGRAGQPQH
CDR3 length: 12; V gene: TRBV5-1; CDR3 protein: ASSWTGGADGYT
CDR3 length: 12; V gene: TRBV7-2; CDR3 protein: ASSLIGGYNEQF
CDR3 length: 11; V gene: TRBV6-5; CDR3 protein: ASSYDSDQPQH
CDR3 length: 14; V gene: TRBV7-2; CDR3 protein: ASSLRWDIKNTEAF
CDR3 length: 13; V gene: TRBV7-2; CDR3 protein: ASSSPGRSAYEQY
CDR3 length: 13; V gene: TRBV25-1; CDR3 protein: ASSDPAQGLYGYT
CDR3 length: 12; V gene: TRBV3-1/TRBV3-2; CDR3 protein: ASSPFAGYNEQF
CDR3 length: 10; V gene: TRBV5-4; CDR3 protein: ASSLHGQPQH
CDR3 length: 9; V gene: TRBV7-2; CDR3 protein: ASSANRGYT
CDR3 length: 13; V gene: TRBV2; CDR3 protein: ASRGSASGADTQY
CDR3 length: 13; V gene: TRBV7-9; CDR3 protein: ASSSTGEANEKLF
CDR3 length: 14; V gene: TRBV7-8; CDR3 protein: ASSLVRGARTDTQY
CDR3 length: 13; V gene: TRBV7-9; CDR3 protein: ASSLDLGGAYEQY
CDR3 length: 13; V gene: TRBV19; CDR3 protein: ASSSQGTLLNEQF
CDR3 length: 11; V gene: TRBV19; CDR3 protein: ATSGQGTYGYT
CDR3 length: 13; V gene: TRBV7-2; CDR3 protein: ASSLEGAIHYEQY
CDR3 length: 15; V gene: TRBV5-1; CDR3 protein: ASSFAFGGPTGEKLF
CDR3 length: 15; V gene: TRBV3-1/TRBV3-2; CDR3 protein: ASSQARRTGGGDEQF